These 31 T cell receptor beta chains came from one sample sequenced in a study of cytomegalovirus exposure and HLA in healthy donors listed by TCRdb under 2017. The method was the immunoSEQ multiplex PCR assay. A mixture of 60 forward primers for TCR Vbeta segments and 13 reverse primers for TCR Jbeta segments was used in the multiplex PCR. Drawn from immuneACCESS, this table holds only the in-frame rearrangements with V and J called that TCRdb kept. Clones are partly lost; checked studies trace under half to an unresolved V gene and leave the rest unexplained. The sample records some 180,000 clones, around 77% of which are singletons. The top ten clones comprise 1.5% to 2% of the sample. Source material: PBMCs. Every receptor here comes from a woman in her twenties or thirties in good health and CMV-seronegative.

The chain employs TRBV2 and TRBJ1-2, with TRBD1 identical over 7 bases. J was trimmed by 0 bases and V by 8 bases; bases with no gene match: 12. Germline V gene lookup returns CDR1 SNHLY and CDR2 FYNNEI. This CDR3 has 16 amino acids. This CDR3 reads CASAPPGGFSNYGYTF. DNA for the CDR3: TGTGCCAGCGCCCCGCCAGGGGGATTTTCTAACTATGGCTACACCTTC. Drawing the rest from reference TRBV2 and TRBJ1-2, the complete variable domain is EPEVTQTPSHQVTQMGQEVILRCVPISNHLYFYWYRQILGQKVEFLVSFYNNEISEKSEIFDDQFSVERPDGSNFTLKIRSTKLEDSAMYFCASAPPGGFSNYGYTFGSGTRLTVV.

CDR3 DNA sequence: TGTGCCAGCAGCTTAGGGCCGGACAGGTACGAGCAGTACTTC. It translates to CASSLGPDRYEQYF. J is TRBJ2-7 and V is TRBV7-2; 7 nucleotides align to TRBD1. Trimming at V came to 1 base and at J to 4 bases, leaving 4 bases not matched to a gene. The CDR3 runs 14 residues. From germline, CDR1 is SGHTA and CDR2 FQGNSA.

The chain couples TRBV7-9 to TRBJ2-7; TRBD1 might be the D (5 bases). Per the germline V gene, CDR1 is SEHNR and CDR2 is FQNEAQ (reference sequence). The CDR3 is 14 residues long. The germline V and J ends were trimmed by 0 bases and 3 bases, with 9 bases remaining between them. CDR3 protein: CASSLAQGVYEQYF. The CDR3 bases are TGTGCCAGCAGCTTAGCGCAGGGCGTCTACGAGCAGTACTTC.

This clone occurred a few times. The chain has TRBV9 and TRBJ2-7; 8 nucleotides line up with TRBD1. Losses at the gene ends were 3 bases for V and 5 bases for J; bases not matched to a gene: 10. CDR1 and CDR2 (germline): SGDLS, YYNGEE. This CDR3 is 15 amino acids long. Here the CDR3 DNA reads TGTGCCAGCAGCGAGCGACAGGGGTTGGCCCACGAGCAGTACTTC. The encoded protein is CASSERQGLAHEQYF.

This sequence joins TRBV5-8 and TRBJ2-3; no reliable D call. Germline CDR1 SGHTS, CDR2 YDEGEE. The CDR3 contains 12 residues. V shed 3 bases and J shed 2 bases, with 4 bases lying between them. CDR3 residues: CASSSVTDTQYF. CDR3 nucleotides: TGTGCCAGCAGCTCCGTCACAGATACGCAGTATTTT.

This rearrangement joins TRBV7-9 to TRBJ2-7, with TRBD1 matching over 10 bases. After removal of 4 bases from V and 6 bases from J, the junction contained 9 bases not matched to a gene. This CDR3 is 15 amino acids long. From germline, CDR1 is SEHNR and CDR2 FQNEAQ (reference sequence). CDR3 DNA sequence: TGTGCCAGCAGCTATCCGACAGGGGGCCTCTCCGAGCAGTACTTC. It is translated as CASSYPTGGLSEQYF. The full variable domain, in which reference TRBV7-9 and TRBJ2-7 provide the parts outside the CDR3, is DTGVSQNPRHKITKRGQNVTFRCDPISEHNRLYWYRQTLGQGPEFLTYFQNEAQLEKSRLLSDRFSAERPKGSFSTLEIQRTEQGDSAMYLCASSYPTGGLSEQYFGPGTRLTVT.

The chain links TRBV30 to TRBJ2-1; 8 bases fit TRBD2. V lost 5 bases, J lost 0 bases, and 6 bases stayed unmatched. This CDR3 has 15 amino acids. CDR1 is GTSNPN and CDR2 is SVGIG in the germline V gene (reference sequence). CDR3 bases: TGTGCCTGGTGTAGCGGGGCCAGCTCCTACAATGAGCAGTTCTTC. Residues: CAWCSGASSYNEQFF.

The rearrangement joins TRBV7-2 to TRBJ2-5; D unclear. This CDR3 comprises 14 residues. V lost 1 base and J 0 bases, leaving 6 bases between the germline ends. CDR1 SGHTA and CDR2 FQGNSA come from the germline V gene. The CDR3, as DNA: TGTGCCAGCAGCTTAGGGTACTACCAAGAGACCCAGTACTTC. Encoded protein: CASSLGYYQETQYF.

The gene calls are TRBV5-1 and TRBJ2-1; 11 bases match TRBD2. This CDR3 contains 15 residues. J was trimmed by 5 bases and V by 9 bases; bases with no gene match: 10. CDR1 SGHRS and CDR2 YFSETQ come from the germline V gene. The CDR3 loop is CATKQGTSGNNEQFF. In nucleotides, the CDR3 is TGCGCCACCAAACAGGGGACTAGCGGAAACAATGAGCAGTTCTTC.

This rearrangement joins TRBV6-1 to TRBJ1-2; D unclear. Per germline, CDR1 MNHNS and CDR2 SASEGT. With 5 bases removed from V and 6 bases from J, the gap between germline ends came to 10 bases. The CDR3 sequence is 12 residues long. CDR3 sequence reads: CASSRAGDGYTF. In DNA, the CDR3 is TGTGCCAGCAGTAGGGCGGGAGATGGCTACACCTTC.

The V call is TRBV30, the J call TRBJ1-1; TRBD1 is a possible D gene (5 bases). Per germline, CDR1 GTSNPN and CDR2 SVGIG (reference sequence). CDR3 length equals 13 residues. Trimming removed 0 bases at V and 3 bases at J, with 8 bases between. CDR3 bases: TGTGCCTGGAGTGTGTGGGGCGACACTGAAGCTTTCTTT. Encoded protein: CAWSVWGDTEAFF.

The gene calls are TRBV28 and TRBJ1-5; 9 positions agree with TRBD1. With 7 bases clipped from V and 7 bases from J, the junction kept 5 bases outside the gene matches. Germline V gene data show CDR1 as MDHEN and CDR2 as SYDVKM. CDR3 size: 13 residues. CDR3 in amino acids: CASMTGGRQPQHF. CDR3 in DNA: TGTGCCAGCATGACAGGGGGAAGGCAGCCCCAGCATTTT.

This rearrangement joins TRBV5-1 to TRBJ2-3; D is unresolved. The germline CDR1 and CDR2 sequences are SGHRS and YFSETQ. V lost 3 bases to trimming and J lost 5 bases, with 16 bases between them. CDR3 length: 15 residues. CDR3 DNA sequence: TGCGCCAGCAGCTATGGAGAATTAATTGGAGATACGCAGTATTTT. Translation: CASSYGELIGDTQYF.

V is TRBV9 and J is TRBJ2-3; 9 bases line up with TRBD2. CDR3 length: 14 amino acids. After removal of 3 bases from V and 5 bases from J, the junction contained 4 bases not matched to a gene. Germline V gene sequence: CDR1 SGDLS, CDR2 YYNGEE. As DNA, the CDR3 is TGTGCCAGCAGCGCCCAGCGGGGGGTAGATACGCAGTATTTT. Encoded protein: CASSAQRGVDTQYF. The full variable domain, in which reference TRBV9 and TRBJ2-3 provide the parts outside the CDR3, is DSGVTQTPKHLITATGQRVTLRCSPRSGDLSVYWYQQSLDQGLQFLIQYYNGEERAKGNILERFSAQQFPDLHSELNLSSLELGDSALYFCASSAQRGVDTQYFGPGTRLTVL.

The CDR3 DNA reads as TGTGCCAGCAGCGCCAGACTCGACTCCTACGAGCAGTACTTC. This sequence encodes CASSARLDSYEQYF. This chain links TRBV9 with TRBJ2-7; D is ambiguous. V gave up 3 bases and J gave up 0 bases, with 10 bases separating them. The CDR3 has 14 residues. Germline V gene lookup returns CDR1 SGDLS and CDR2 YYNGEE.

The chain links TRBV9 to TRBJ2-5; D not resolved. Germline CDR1 reads SGDLS; CDR2 reads YYNGEE. The CDR3 contains 14 residues. The ends were cut back, 0 bases at V and 1 base at J, with 7 bases in the middle. The CDR3 sequence is CASSVEATQETQYF. The CDR3 nucleotides are TGTGCCAGCAGCGTAGAAGCGACCCAAGAGACCCAGTACTTC.

J is TRBJ1-1 and V is TRBV19; the match to TRBD1 covers 9 bases. V shed 4 bases and J 3 bases; nucleotides not matched to a gene: 6. The CDR3 is 15 amino acids. CDR1 LNHDA and CDR2 SQIVND come from the germline V gene (reference sequence). DNA of the CDR3: TGTGCCAGTAGTAAGGCGGGGACAGGGTACACTGAAGCTTTCTTT. Translating gives CASSKAGTGYTEAFF.

The rearrangement joins TRBV19 to TRBJ1-5; the D gene is possibly TRBD1 (6 bases). V lost 10 bases, J lost 0 bases, and 16 bases lay in between. The germline V gene encodes CDR1 LNHDA and CDR2 SQIVND (reference sequence). The CDR3 totals 15 residues. This CDR3 is CATQGSQYSNQPQHF. The CDR3 nucleotides are TGTGCCACCCAGGGGTCCCAGTATAGCAATCAGCCCCAGCATTTT.

The chain employs TRBV9 and TRBJ2-7, with 7 bases lining up with TRBD2. Germline CDR1 SGDLS, CDR2 YYNGEE. V dropped 4 bases and J dropped 3; count of bases not matched to a gene: 13. The CDR3 has 16 residues. CDR3 residues: CASSPSSGTNYYEQYF. CDR3 sequence (DNA): TGTGCCAGCAGCCCATCTTCCGGGACTAACTACTACGAGCAGTACTTC.

The J gene is TRBJ1-6, the V gene TRBV6-6; tentatively, D is TRBD1 (6 bases). V was trimmed by 2 bases and J by 9 bases, leaving 14 bases between them. The CDR3 totals 15 residues. Per germline, CDR1 MNHNY and CDR2 SVGAGI (reference sequence). The CDR3 loop reads CASSYEGGVGSPLHF. CDR3 nucleotides: TGTGCCAGCAGTTACGAGGGGGGGGTGGGTTCACCCCTCCACTTT.

The chain joins TRBV7-9 to TRBJ2-5; tentatively, D is TRBD1 (6 bases). CDR3 size: 15 residues. V lost 1 base and J lost 4, with 13 bases in between. Germline-derived CDR1 and CDR2 are SEHNR and FQNEAQ (reference sequence). This CDR3 reads CASSLVEARGETQYF. The CDR3 DNA sequence: TGTGCCAGCAGCTTAGTAGAGGCCAGGGGAGAGACCCAGTACTTC.

V gene TRBV7-7 combines with J gene TRBJ2-7, with 9 bases fitting TRBD1. CDR3 length: 15 amino acids. V shed 1 base, J shed 2 bases, and the junction held 3 bases outside the gene matches. CDR1 and CDR2 (germline): SSHAT, FNYEAQ (reference sequence). CDR3 sequence: CASSLGTGVAYEQYF. The CDR3 region has the DNA TGTGCCAGCAGCTTAGGGACAGGGGTCGCCTACGAGCAGTACTTC.

The chain combines TRBV10-1 with TRBJ1-1, with TRBD1 matching over 9 bases. V shed 6 bases and J 5 bases; nucleotides not matched to a gene: 4. The CDR3 totals 13 residues. Germline assignment: CDR1 WNHNN and CDR2 SYGVQD (reference sequence). The CDR3 region is CASSGQGMTEAFF. CDR3 bases: TGCGCCAGCAGCGGACAGGGGATGACTGAAGCTTTCTTT.

This clone appeared a few times. The genes are TRBV6-6 and TRBJ1-1; TRBD1 matches 7 bases. CDR1 and CDR2 (germline): MNHNY, SVGAGI (reference sequence). V shed 6 bases and J 0 bases; nucleotides not matched to a gene: 4. This CDR3 contains 14 residues. CDR3: CASRPGQLNTEAFF. The CDR3 nucleotides read TGTGCCAGCAGGCCGGGACAGCTGAACACTGAAGCTTTCTTT.

The chain has TRBV5-8 and TRBJ1-2; D is unresolved. The CDR3 is 15 residues long. V was cut by 0 bases and J by 0 bases, with 9 bases left in between. Germline V gene lookup returns CDR1 SGHTS and CDR2 YDEGEE. The CDR3 spells CASSLAEGANYGYTF. CDR3 sequence (DNA): TGTGCCAGCAGCTTGGCGGAGGGAGCTAACTATGGCTACACCTTC. Full variable domain (missing parts from reference TRBV5-8 and TRBJ1-2): EAGVTQSPTHLIKTRGQQATLRCSPISGHTSVYWYQQALGLGLQFLLWYDEGEERNRGNFPPRFSGRQFPNYSSELNVNALELEDSALYLCASSLAEGANYGYTFGSGTRLTVV.

The rearrangement uses TRBV5-4 and TRBJ1-2; TRBD1 aligns across 9 bases. The germline V gene encodes CDR1 SGHNT and CDR2 YYREEE (reference sequence). This CDR3 has 15 amino acids. The V gene end was trimmed by 2 bases and the J gene end by 6 bases; junction bases not matched to a gene: 8. The CDR3: CASSLTGTGQDGYTF. In DNA form, the CDR3 reads TGTGCCAGCAGCTTAACCGGGACAGGGCAGGATGGCTACACCTTC.

About this clone: The same CDR3 can be traced to other DNA sequences in this sample. The gene calls are TRBV7-3 and TRBJ2-3; D gene unclear. Germline V lookup: CDR1 SGHTA, CDR2 FQGTGA. Trimming left V 2 bases short and J 0 bases short, with 6 bases between. The CDR3 extends over 14 amino acids. For the CDR3, the DNA is TGTGCCAGCAGCTTAGACTCTAGCACAGATACGCAGTATTTT. This gives the protein CASSLDSSTDTQYF.

The chain links TRBV23-1 to TRBJ2-7, with TRBD1 matching over 8 bases. TRBV23-1 is placed among ORFs of uncertain function. V trimming: 3 bases; J trimming: 2 bases; junction bases outside the gene matches: 6. The CDR3 is made up of 15 amino acids. CDR3 bases: TGCGCCAGCAGTCATCTGGACAGGGCTACCTACGAGCAGTACTTC. Amino acids: CASSHLDRATYEQYF.

The chain joins TRBV4-2 to TRBJ2-5, with D possibly TRBD1 on 7 matching bases. TRBJ2-7 matches the DNA end more closely, so the J call is doubtful. This CDR3 comprises 16 residues. Germline loops: CDR1 LGHNA, CDR2 YNFKEQ. The CDR3 reads CASSQETAGGRHEQYF. The CDR3 coding sequence is TGTGCCAGCAGCCAGGAAACGGCAGGGGGGCGGCACGAGCAGTACTTC.

The chain uses TRBV19 and TRBJ2-3, with 10 nucleotides matching TRBD2. The V segment lost 5 bases and the J segment 6 bases; nucleotides outside the gene matches: 5. CDR3 length equals 14 residues. Germline values: CDR1 LNHDA, CDR2 SQIVND (reference sequence). The CDR3 coding sequence is TGTGCCAGTAGTGCCGGGACTAGCGTCGATACGCAGTATTTT. It yields the protein CASSAGTSVDTQYF.

The genes are TRBV11-2 and TRBJ2-5; 7 bases are shared with TRBD2. This CDR3 comprises 13 residues. CDR1 SGHAT and CDR2 FQNNGV come from the germline V gene. With V trimmed by 4 bases and J by 5 bases, 4 bases remained unmatched. CDR3 nucleotides: TGTGCCAGCAGCTCCGCGGGGGTGGAGACCCAGTACTTC. This gives the protein CASSSAGVETQYF.